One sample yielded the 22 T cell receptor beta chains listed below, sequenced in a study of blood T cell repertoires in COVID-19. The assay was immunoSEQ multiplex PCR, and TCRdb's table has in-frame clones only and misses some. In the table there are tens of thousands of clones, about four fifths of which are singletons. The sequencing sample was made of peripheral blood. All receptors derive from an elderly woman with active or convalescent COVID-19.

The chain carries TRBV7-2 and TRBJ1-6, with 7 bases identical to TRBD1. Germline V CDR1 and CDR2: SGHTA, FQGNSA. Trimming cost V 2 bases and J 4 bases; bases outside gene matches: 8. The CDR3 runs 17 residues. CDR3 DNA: TGTGCCAGCAGCTTATTTCTTTCGGGACAGTATAATTCACCCCTCCACTTT. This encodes CASSLFLSGQYNSPLHF. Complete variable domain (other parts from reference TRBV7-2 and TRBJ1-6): GAGVSQSPSNKVTEKGKDVELRCDPISGHTALYWYRQSLGQGLEFLIYFQGNSAPDKSGLPSDRFSAERTGGSVSTLTIQRTQQEDSAVYLCASSLFLSGQYNSPLHFGNGTRLTVT.

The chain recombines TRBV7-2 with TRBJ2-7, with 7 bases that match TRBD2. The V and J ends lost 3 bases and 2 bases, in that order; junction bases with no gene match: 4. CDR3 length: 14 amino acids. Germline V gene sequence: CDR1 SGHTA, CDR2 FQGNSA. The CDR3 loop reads CASSFLAETYEQYF. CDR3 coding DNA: TGTGCCAGCAGCTTCCTAGCGGAGACCTACGAGCAGTACTTC.

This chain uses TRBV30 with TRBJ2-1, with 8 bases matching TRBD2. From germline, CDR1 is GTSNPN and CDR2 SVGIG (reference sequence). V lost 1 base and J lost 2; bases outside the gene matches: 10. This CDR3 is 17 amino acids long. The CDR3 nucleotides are TGTGCCTGGAGTGCTGGGAGCGGACTAGCAACCTACAATGAGCAGTTCTTC. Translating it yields CAWSAGSGLATYNEQFF.

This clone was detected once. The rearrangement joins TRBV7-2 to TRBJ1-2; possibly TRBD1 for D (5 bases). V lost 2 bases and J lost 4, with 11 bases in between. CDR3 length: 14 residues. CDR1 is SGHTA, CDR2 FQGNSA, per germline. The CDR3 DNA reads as TGTGCCAGCAGCTTATTACAGGCCAGCTATGGCTACACCTTC. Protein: CASSLLQASYGYTF.

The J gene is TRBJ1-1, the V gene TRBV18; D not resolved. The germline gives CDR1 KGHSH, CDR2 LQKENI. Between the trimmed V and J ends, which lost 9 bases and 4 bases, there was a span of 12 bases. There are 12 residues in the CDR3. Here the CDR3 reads CASGRGPTEAFF. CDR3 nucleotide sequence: TGTGCCAGTGGCCGGGGTCCCACTGAAGCTTTCTTT. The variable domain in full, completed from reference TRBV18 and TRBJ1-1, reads NAGVMQNPRHLVRRRGQEARLRCSPMKGHSHVYWYRQLPEEGLKFMVYLQKENIIDESGMPKERFSAEFPKEGPSILRIQQVVRGDSAAYFCASGRGPTEAFFGQGTRLTVV.

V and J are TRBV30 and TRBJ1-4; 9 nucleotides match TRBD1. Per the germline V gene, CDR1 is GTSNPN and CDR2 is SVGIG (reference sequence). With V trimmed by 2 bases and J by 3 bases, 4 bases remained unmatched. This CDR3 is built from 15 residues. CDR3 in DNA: TGTGCCTGGAGTACCGGACAGGGGTCTAATGAAAAACTGTTTTTT. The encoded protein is CAWSTGQGSNEKLFF. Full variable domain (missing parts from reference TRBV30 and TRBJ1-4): SQTIHQWPATLVQPVGSPLSLECTVEGTSNPNLYWYRQAAGRGLQLLFYSVGIGQISSEVPQNLSASRPQDRQFILSSKKLLLSDSGFYLCAWSTGQGSNEKLFFGSGTQLSVL.

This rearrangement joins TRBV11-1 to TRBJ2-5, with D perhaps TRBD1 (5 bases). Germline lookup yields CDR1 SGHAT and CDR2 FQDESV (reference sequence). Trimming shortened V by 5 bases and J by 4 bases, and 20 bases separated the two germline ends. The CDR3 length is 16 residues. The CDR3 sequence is CASSEGQNQMGETQYF. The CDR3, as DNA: TGTGCCAGCAGCGAAGGACAAAACCAAATGGGAGAGACCCAGTACTTC.

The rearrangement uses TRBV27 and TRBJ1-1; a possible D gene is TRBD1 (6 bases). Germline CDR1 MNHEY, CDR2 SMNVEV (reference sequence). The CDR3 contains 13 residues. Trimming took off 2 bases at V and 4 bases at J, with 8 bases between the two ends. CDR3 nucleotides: TGTGCCAGCAGTTTAACAGGGCGCACTGAAGCTTTCTTT. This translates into CASSLTGRTEAFF.

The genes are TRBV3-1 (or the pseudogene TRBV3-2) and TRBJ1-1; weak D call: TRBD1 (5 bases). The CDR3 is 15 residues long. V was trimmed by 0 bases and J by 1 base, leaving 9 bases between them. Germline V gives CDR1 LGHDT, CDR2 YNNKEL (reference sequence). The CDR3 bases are TGTGCCAGCAGCCAAGAAAGGAGGGGGAACACTGAAGCTTTCTTT. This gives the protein CASSQERRGNTEAFF.

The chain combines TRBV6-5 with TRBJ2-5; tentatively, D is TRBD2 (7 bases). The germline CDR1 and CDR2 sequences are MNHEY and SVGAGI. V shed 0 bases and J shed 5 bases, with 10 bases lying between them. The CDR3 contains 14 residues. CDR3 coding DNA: TGTGCCAGCAGTTACTCGAGGGGGGGGGAGACCCAGTACTTC. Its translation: CASSYSRGGETQYF.

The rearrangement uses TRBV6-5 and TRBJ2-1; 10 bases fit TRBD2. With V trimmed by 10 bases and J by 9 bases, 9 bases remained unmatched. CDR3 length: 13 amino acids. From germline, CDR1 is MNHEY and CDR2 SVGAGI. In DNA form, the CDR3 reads TGTGCCAATAGAGTGGCTAGCGGGAGTGAGCAGTTCTTC. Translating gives CANRVASGSEQFF.

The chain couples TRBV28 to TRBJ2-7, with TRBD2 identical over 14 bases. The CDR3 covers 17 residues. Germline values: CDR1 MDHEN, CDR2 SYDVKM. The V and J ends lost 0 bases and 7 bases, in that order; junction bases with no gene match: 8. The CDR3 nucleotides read TGTGCCAGCAGTTTATGGAGACTAGCGGGAGGGCCGAAAGAGCAGTACTTC. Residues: CASSLWRLAGGPKEQYF.

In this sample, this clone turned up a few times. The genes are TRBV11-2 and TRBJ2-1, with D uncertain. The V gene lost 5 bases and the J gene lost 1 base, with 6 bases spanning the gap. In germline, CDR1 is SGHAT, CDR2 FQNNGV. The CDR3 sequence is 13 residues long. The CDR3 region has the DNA TGTGCCAGCAGCCTCCCGTCCTACAATGAGCAGTTCTTC. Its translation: CASSLPSYNEQFF.

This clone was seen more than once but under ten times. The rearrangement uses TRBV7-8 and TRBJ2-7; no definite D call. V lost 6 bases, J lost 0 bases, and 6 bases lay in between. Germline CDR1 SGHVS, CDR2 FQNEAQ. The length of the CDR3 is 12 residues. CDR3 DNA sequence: TGTGCCAGCAGTCCTAACTCCTACGAGCAGTACTTC. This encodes CASSPNSYEQYF.

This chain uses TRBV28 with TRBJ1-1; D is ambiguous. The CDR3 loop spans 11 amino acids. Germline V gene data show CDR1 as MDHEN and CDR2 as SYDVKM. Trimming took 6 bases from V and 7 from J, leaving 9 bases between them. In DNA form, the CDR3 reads TGTGCCAGCAGCAAACATGATGAAGCTTTCTTT. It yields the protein CASSKHDEAFF. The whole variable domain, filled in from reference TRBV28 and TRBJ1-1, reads DVKVTQSSRYLVKRTGEKVFLECVQDMDHENMFWYRQDPGLGLRLIYFSYDVKMKEKGDIPEGYSVSREKKERFSLILESASTNQTSMYLCASSKHDEAFFGQGTRLTVV.

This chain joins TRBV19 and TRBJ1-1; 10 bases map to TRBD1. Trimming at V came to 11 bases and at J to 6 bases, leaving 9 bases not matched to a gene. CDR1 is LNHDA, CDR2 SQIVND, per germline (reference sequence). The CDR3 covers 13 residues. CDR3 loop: CAPRRQGASEAFF. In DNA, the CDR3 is TGTGCCCCTAGGAGACAGGGGGCCTCTGAAGCTTTCTTT.

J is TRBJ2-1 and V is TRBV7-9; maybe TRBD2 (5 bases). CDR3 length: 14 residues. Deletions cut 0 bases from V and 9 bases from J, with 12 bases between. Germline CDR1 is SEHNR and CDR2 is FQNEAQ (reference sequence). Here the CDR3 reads CASSLALAVGEQFF. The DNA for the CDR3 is TGTGCCAGCAGCTTAGCTCTAGCTGTTGGTGAGCAGTTCTTC.

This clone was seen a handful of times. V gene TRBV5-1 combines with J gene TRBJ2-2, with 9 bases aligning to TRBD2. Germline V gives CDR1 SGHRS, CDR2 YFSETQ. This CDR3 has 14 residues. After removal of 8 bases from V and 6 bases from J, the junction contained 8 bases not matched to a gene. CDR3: CASRGGADAGELFF. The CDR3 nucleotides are TGCGCCAGTCGCGGGGGGGCGGACGCCGGGGAGCTGTTTTTT.

In nucleotides, the CDR3 is TGTGCCAGCAGATCCTCGACTAGCGCAGGGGACACCGGGGAGCTGTTTTTT. This sequence encodes CASRSSTSAGDTGELFF. The chain is built from TRBV7-9 and TRBJ2-2; 8 bases are a match to TRBD2. With 6 bases clipped from V and 3 bases from J, the junction kept 12 bases outside the gene matches. The germline CDR1 and CDR2 sequences are SEHNR and FQNEAQ (reference sequence). The CDR3 sequence is 17 residues long.

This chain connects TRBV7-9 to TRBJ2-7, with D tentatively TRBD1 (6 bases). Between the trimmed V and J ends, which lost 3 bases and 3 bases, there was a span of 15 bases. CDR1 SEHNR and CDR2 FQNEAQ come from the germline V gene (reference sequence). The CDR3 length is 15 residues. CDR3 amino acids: CASSFPGHGVYEQYF. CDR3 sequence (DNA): TGTGCCAGCAGCTTCCCGGGACACGGGGTCTACGAGCAGTACTTC.

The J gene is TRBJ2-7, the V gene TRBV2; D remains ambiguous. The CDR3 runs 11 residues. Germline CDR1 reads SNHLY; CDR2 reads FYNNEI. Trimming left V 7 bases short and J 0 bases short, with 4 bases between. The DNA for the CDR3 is TGTGCCAGCACTTTCTCCTACGAGCAGTACTTC. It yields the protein CASTFSYEQYF.

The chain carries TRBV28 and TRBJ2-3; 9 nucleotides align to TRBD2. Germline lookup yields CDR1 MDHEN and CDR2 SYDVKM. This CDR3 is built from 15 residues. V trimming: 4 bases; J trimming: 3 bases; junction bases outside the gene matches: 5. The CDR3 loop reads CASSSPAGGTDTQYF. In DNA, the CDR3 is TGTGCCAGCAGTTCTCCAGCGGGAGGAACAGATACGCAGTATTTT.